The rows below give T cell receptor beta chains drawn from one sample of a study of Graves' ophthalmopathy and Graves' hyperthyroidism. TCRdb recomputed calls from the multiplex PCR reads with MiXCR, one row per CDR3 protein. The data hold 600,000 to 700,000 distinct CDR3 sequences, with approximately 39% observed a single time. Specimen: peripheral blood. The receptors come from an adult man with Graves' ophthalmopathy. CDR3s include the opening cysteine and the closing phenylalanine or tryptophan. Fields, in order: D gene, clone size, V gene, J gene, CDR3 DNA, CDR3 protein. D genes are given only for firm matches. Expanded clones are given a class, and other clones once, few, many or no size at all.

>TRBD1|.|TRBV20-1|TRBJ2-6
TGCAGTGCTAGGGGACAGGGGGCGTTTGGGGCCAACGTCCTGACTTTC
CSARGQGAFGANVLTF
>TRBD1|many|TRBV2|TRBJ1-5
TGTGCCAGCAGCCAGAGGACAGGGGTCAATCAGCCCCAGCATTTT
CASSQRTGVNQPQHF
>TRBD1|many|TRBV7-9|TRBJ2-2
TGTGCCAGCAGGCCGGGACAGGGCTCGACCGGGGAGCTGTTTTTT
CASRPGQGSTGELFF
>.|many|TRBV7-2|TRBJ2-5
TGTGCCAGCAGCCTCACTAGTACCCAAGAGACCCAGTACTTC
CASSLTSTQETQYF
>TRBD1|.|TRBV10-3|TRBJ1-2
TGTGCCATCAGCGAGGGACAGGGAATAAACACCTTC
CAISEGQGINTF
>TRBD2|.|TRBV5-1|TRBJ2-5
TGCGCCAGCCGGACTAGCGAGAGGATCCCCGCGGCCCAGTACTTC
CASRTSERIPAAQYF
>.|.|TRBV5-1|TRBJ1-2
TGCGCCAGCAGCTTGGATAGCAGGGGCAATGGCTACACCTTC
CASSLDSRGNGYTF
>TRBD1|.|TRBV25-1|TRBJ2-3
TGTGCCAGCAGCTTAGAGGGGGCCGCAGATACGCAGTATTTT
CASSLEGAADTQYF
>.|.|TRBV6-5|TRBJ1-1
TGTGCCAGCAGTTCCCCCTTTACAGCATTTTCTGAAGCTTTCTTT
CASSSPFTAFSEAFF
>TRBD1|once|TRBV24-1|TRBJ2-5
TGTGCCACCAGTGATGGACAGGGGGCGGGAGAGGGGCAAGAGACCCAGTACTTC
CATSDGQGAGEGQETQYF
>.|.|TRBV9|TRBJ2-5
TGTGCCAGCAGGGGGGACGCAAGGGCCGGGGAGCAGTACTTC
CASRGDARAGEQYF
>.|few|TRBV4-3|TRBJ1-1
TGCGCCAGCAGCCAACCGTTGTCAAGGGGGGCTTTCTTT
CASSQPLSRGAFF
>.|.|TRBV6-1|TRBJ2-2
TGTGCCAGCAATCCGGGACCGACATCCGGGGAGCTGTTTTTT
CASNPGPTSGELFF
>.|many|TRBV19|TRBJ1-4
TGTGCCAGTAGTATAGGAGAAAAACTGTTTTTT
CASSIGEKLFF
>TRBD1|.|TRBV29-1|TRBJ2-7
TGCAGCGCCGTGGACAGGGTAGGGTACGAGCAGTACTTC
CSAVDRVGYEQYF
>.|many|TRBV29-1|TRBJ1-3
TGCAGCGTTGAACTGTGGCGACAGAGCTCTGGAAACACCATATATTTT
CSVELWRQSSGNTIYF
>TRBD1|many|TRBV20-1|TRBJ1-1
TGCAGTGCGAAGGGACAGGGGGACACTGAAGCTTTCTTT
CSAKGQGDTEAFF
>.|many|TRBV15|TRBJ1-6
TGTGCCACCAGCAGAGTGCCGTTAGCGGACACAGGGTCACCCCTCCACTTT
CATSRVPLADTGSPLHF
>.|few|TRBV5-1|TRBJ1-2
TGCGCCAGCAGCTTGGGGGGCATGTCTGGCTACACCTTC
CASSLGGMSGYTF
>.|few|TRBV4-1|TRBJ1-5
TGCGCCAGCAGCCAGAGGTCGGGGGGCCTCAGCAATCAGCCCCAGCATTTT
CASSQRSGGLSNQPQHF
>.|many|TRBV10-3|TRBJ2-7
TGTGCCATCAGTGAGGCACCCGGGACAACCTACGAGCAGTACTTC
CAISEAPGTTYEQYF
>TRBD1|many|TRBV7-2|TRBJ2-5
TGTGCCAGCAGCCCGAGGGGGCTTGAAGAGACCCAGTACTTC
CASSPRGLEETQYF
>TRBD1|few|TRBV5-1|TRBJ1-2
TGCGCCAGCACCGGGACAGGAGACTATGGCTACACCTTC
CASTGTGDYGYTF
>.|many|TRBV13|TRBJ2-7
TGTGCCAGCAGCTTAGGTCGTACTGCAGGGAGCTACGAGCAGTACTTC
CASSLGRTAGSYEQYF
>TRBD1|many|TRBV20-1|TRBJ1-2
TGCAGTGCTAGAGGGGGGACGAGGGGGCTGGGAGTAGTTTATGGCTACACCTTC
CSARGGTRGLGVVYGYTF
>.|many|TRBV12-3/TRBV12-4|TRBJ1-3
TGTGCCAGCAGTTTAGGGACAGCCTCTGGAAACACCATATATTTT
CASSLGTASGNTIYF
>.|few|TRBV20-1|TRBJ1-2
TGCAGTGCTTTCCCTCACGGGGATCTTTTTGGCTACACCTTC
CSAFPHGDLFGYTF
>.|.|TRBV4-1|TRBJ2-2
TGCGCCAGCAGCCAAGATGTATGGACGGCGAACACCGGGGAGCTGTTTTTT
CASSQDVWTANTGELFF
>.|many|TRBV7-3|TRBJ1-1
TGCGCCAGCAGCCACCCCCCCGGGGACACTGAAGCTTTCTTT
CASSHPPGDTEAFF
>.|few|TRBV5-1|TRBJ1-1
TGCGCCAGCAGCTTGGTGTTCGGGATTGAAGCTTTCTTT
CASSLVFGIEAFF
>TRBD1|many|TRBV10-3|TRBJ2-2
TGTGCCATCAGTGGACAGGGGACGCTTACCGGGGAGCTGTTTTTT
CAISGQGTLTGELFF
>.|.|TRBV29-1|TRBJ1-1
TGCAGCCCTCAAAGGTATTGGAACACTGAAGCTTTCTTT
CSPQRYWNTEAFF
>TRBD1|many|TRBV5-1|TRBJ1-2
TGCGCCAGCAGCTTGGTTGCCAGGGGGAACGGCTACACCTTC
CASSLVARGNGYTF
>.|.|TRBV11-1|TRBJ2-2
TGTGCCAGCAGCTTGTGGGCGCGGGGAAGAGCCGGGGAGCTGTTTTTT
CASSLWARGRAGELFF
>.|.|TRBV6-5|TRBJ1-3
TGTGCCAGCAGTAGGGGGGGGGGGCCTAAGGTCGGAAACACCATATATTTT
CASSRGGGPKVGNTIYF
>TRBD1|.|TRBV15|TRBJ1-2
TGTGCCACCAGCAGCGCGGGACAGGAATCAGGCTACACCTTC
CATSSAGQESGYTF
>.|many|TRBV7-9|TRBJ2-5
TGTGCCAGCACCCCCGATCGGACTCAAGAGACCCAGTACTTC
CASTPDRTQETQYF
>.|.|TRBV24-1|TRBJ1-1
TGTGCCACCAGTGACAGCCTAGACACTGAAGCCTTCTTT
CATSDSLDTEAFF
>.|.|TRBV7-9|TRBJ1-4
TGTGCCAACAGCGCCACCGGGGCGCTGACAAATAAAAAACTGTTTTTT
CANSATGALTNKKLFF
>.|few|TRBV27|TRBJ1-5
TGTGCCAGCAGCGTAAGGGGGAACGGTCAGCCCCAGCATTTT
CASSVRGNGQPQHF
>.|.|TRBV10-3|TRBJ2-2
TGTGCCAGCAGTTATATAGGCCCGGTGGAGGCGAAAACCGGGGAGCTGTTTTTT
CASSYIGPVEAKTGELFF
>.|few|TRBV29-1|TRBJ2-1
TGCAGCGTTGGCCAGGGTGGTCAGTTCTTC
CSVGQGGQFF
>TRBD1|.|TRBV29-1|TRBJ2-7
TGCAGCGTTGAAGAATGGGCGACAGGGCACTACGAGCAGTACTTC
CSVEEWATGHYEQYF
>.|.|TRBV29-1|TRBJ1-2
TGCAGCGTAGGGGACCAAGATCGCCTCTATGGCTACACCTTC
CSVGDQDRLYGYTF
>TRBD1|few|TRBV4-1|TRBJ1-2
TGCGCCAGCAGCCCAAGGGAGGACAGGTCCTATGGCTACACCTTC
CASSPREDRSYGYTF
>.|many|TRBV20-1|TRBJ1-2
TGCAGTGCTAGAAATCTTCGCCAGGGTTTCTATGGCTACACCTTC
CSARNLRQGFYGYTF
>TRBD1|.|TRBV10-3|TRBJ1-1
TGTGCCATCAGTCAGGCAGGGGGCACTGAAGCTTTCTTT
CAISQAGGTEAFF
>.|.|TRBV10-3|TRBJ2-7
TGTGCCATCAGTGAGAAGGGACGGGTCCCTCCTGACGAGCAGTACTTC
CAISEKGRVPPDEQYF